These 20 T cell receptor beta chains were all obtained from the same sample, sequenced in a study of graft-versus-host responses after intestinal transplantation. Tissue from the graft was processed to free its intraepithelial and lamina propria lymphocytes. Clones were sequenced by immunoSEQ multiplex PCR, and TCRdb holds only the in-frame ones, with some missing. The sample lists some 8,000 clones, roughly four fifths seen once, with approximately 11% in the top ten. The sample here was ileum tissue, taken less than 230 days after intestinal transplant. Source of these receptors: a human patient who received an intestinal transplant, so some T cells may come from the graft donor.

This rearrangement joins TRBV19 to TRBJ1-1; a weak D match, TRBD1 (5 bases). CDR1 and CDR2 (germline): LNHDA, SQIVND (reference sequence). Deletions cut 5 bases from V and 3 bases from J, with 10 bases between. The CDR3 loop spans 13 amino acids. The CDR3 sequence is CASSLNRYTEAFF. The CDR3 nucleotides read TGTGCCAGTAGTCTCAACAGGTACACTGAAGCTTTCTTT.

The chain couples TRBV28 to TRBJ2-5; 10 bases line up with TRBD2. Germline loops: CDR1 MDHEN, CDR2 SYDVKM. The CDR3 is 16 residues long. V shed 3 bases and J 5 bases; nucleotides not matched to a gene: 9. The CDR3 is CASSFQAGGVVETQYF. CDR3 in DNA: TGTGCCAGCAGTTTCCAAGCGGGGGGGGTCGTGGAGACCCAGTACTTC. Complete variable domain (other parts from reference TRBV28 and TRBJ2-5): DVKVTQSSRYLVKRTGEKVFLECVQDMDHENMFWYRQDPGLGLRLIYFSYDVKMKEKGDIPEGYSVSREKKERFSLILESASTNQTSMYLCASSFQAGGVVETQYFGPGTRLLVL.

The chain has TRBV30 and TRBJ1-2; 8 positions match TRBD1. Trimming cost V 1 base and J 7 bases; bases outside gene matches: 5. Per the germline V gene, CDR1 is GTSNPN and CDR2 is SVGIG (reference sequence). This CDR3 contains 13 residues. CDR3 sequence reads: CAWSARTGLGYTF. The CDR3, as DNA: TGTGCCTGGAGTGCCCGGACAGGGCTTGGCTACACCTTC.

The chain carries TRBV9 and TRBJ1-2, with 7 positions matching TRBD1. Germline V gene data show CDR1 as SGDLS and CDR2 as YYNGEE. V lost 4 bases, J lost 1 base, and 7 bases stayed unmatched. The CDR3 has 15 amino acids. The CDR3 region is CASSLWTGLNYGYTF. The CDR3 DNA is TGTGCCAGCAGCCTATGGACAGGCCTTAACTATGGCTACACCTTC.

This sequence joins TRBV6-6 and TRBJ2-7; tentatively, D is TRBD1 (6 bases). Trimming removed 4 bases at V and 2 bases at J, with 9 bases between. This CDR3 has 13 amino acids. Germline V gene sequence: CDR1 MNHNY, CDR2 SVGAGI (reference sequence). The CDR3 here is CASSLRDTYEQYF. Here the CDR3 DNA reads TGTGCCAGCAGTTTAAGGGACACCTACGAGCAGTACTTC.

The rearrangement joins TRBV12-5 to TRBJ2-5; 8 bases agree with TRBD1. Per the germline V gene, CDR1 is LGHNT and CDR2 is FRNRAP. This CDR3 spans 13 amino acids. V was clipped by 6 bases and J by 3 bases; unmatched bases: 3. The CDR3: CASGLTGEETQYF. In DNA, the CDR3 is TGTGCTAGTGGCCTGACAGGGGAAGAGACCCAGTACTTC.

The chain recombines TRBV10-1 with TRBJ2-3; 11 positions agree with TRBD2. Unmatched junction bases numbered 4, after V lost 7 bases and J lost 4 bases. The CDR3 totals 14 residues. CDR1 is WNHNN and CDR2 is SYGVQD in the germline V gene (reference sequence). The CDR3 loop reads CASKASGGSDTQYF. CDR3 DNA sequence: TGCGCCAGCAAGGCTAGCGGGGGGTCAGATACGCAGTATTTT.

The V gene is TRBV4-1, the J gene TRBJ1-5, with D possibly matching TRBD1 (5 bases). Germline V gene data show CDR1 as MGHRA and CDR2 as YSYEKL. The CDR3 extends over 17 amino acids. Trimming took 0 bases from V and 0 from J, leaving 12 bases between them. The CDR3 region is CASSQDLRAYSNQPQHF. The CDR3 DNA follows: TGCGCCAGCAGCCAAGATCTCAGGGCGTATAGCAATCAGCCCCAGCATTTT.

The V gene is TRBV5-5, the J gene TRBJ2-1; the match to TRBD2 covers 11 bases. This CDR3 has 18 residues. From germline, CDR1 is SGHKS and CDR2 YYEKEE (reference sequence). J gave up 9 bases and V 0 bases, and 14 bases lay outside the gene matches. The CDR3 DNA reads as TGTGCCAGCAGCTTGGGGCATAGCGGGAGGGCCGGTCGGGTTGAGCAGTTCTTC. This sequence encodes CASSLGHSGRAGRVEQFF.

The V call is TRBV7-2, the J call TRBJ1-5; 8 nucleotides agree with TRBD1. There are 14 residues in the CDR3. After removal of 5 bases from V and 4 bases from J, the junction contained 4 bases not matched to a gene. The V gene's germline CDR1 is SGHTA and CDR2 FQGNSA. The CDR3 bases are TGTGCCAGCAGCCCTTGGACAGGGAATCAGCCCCAGCATTTT. Translating it yields CASSPWTGNQPQHF. Full variable domain (outside the CDR3, taken from reference TRBV7-2 and TRBJ1-5): GAGVSQSPSNKVTEKGKDVELRCDPISGHTALYWYRQSLGQGLEFLIYFQGNSAPDKSGLPSDRFSAERTGGSVSTLTIQRTQQEDSAVYLCASSPWTGNQPQHFGDGTRLSIL.

The chain joins TRBV9 to TRBJ2-3; D not resolved. Trimming shortened V by 0 bases and J by 3 bases, and 5 bases separated the two germline ends. The CDR3 runs to 13 residues. The germline CDR1 and CDR2 sequences are SGDLS and YYNGEE. The CDR3 reads CASSVAPTDTQYF. The CDR3 DNA reads as TGTGCCAGCAGCGTAGCTCCGACAGATACGCAGTATTTT.

This sequence joins TRBV5-4 and TRBJ2-3; 15 bases align to TRBD2. Trimming at V came to 2 bases and at J to 3 bases, leaving 1 base not matched to a gene. Germline V gene lookup returns CDR1 SGHNT and CDR2 YYREEE (reference sequence). CDR3 length: 16 amino acids. Written as DNA, the CDR3 is TGTGCCAGCAGCTTAGGACTAGCGGGGGGGACAGATACGCAGTATTTT. Residues: CASSLGLAGGTDTQYF.

This clone occurred a few times. The chain recombines TRBV10-1 with TRBJ2-1; 9 bases line up with TRBD1. The CDR3 length is 15 residues. CDR1 and CDR2 from the germline V gene are WNHNN and SYGVQD (reference sequence). Trimming took 3 bases from V and 5 from J; bases not matched to a gene: 5. CDR3 sequence (DNA): TGCGCCAGCAGTGAAGAACAGGGGGCCGACAATGAGCAGTTCTTC. It is translated as CASSEEQGADNEQFF.

This clone is a singleton in its sample. This chain uses TRBV28 with TRBJ2-4; TRBD2 aligns across 12 bases. V lost 6 bases to trimming and J lost 0 bases; unmatched junction nucleotides: 9. Germline V gene lookup returns CDR1 MDHEN and CDR2 SYDVKM. The CDR3 spans 18 residues. For the CDR3, the DNA is TGTGCCAGCAGCTGGGGGCTAGCGGGAGGGGGAGCCAAAAACATTCAGTACTTC. It specifies CASSWGLAGGGAKNIQYF.

J is TRBJ2-3 and V is TRBV19; possible D gene TRBD2, 6 bases. This CDR3 is built from 13 residues. V dropped 9 bases and J dropped 6 bases, with 16 bases sitting between them. Germline V gene sequence: CDR1 LNHDA, CDR2 SQIVND (reference sequence). CDR3 in amino acids: CARARGTFDTQYF. The CDR3 bases are TGTGCCAGGGCCCGGGGGACCTTCGATACGCAGTATTTT. Full variable domain (missing parts from reference TRBV19 and TRBJ2-3): DGGITQSPKYLFRKEGQNVTLSCEQNLNHDAMYWYRQDPGQGLRLIYYSQIVNDFQKGDIAEGYSVSREKKESFPLTVTSAQKNPTAFYLCARARGTFDTQYFGPGTRLTVL.

This clone was recorded only once. This rearrangement joins TRBV5-8 to TRBJ2-3; tentatively, D is TRBD1 (5 bases). Trimming took 3 bases from V and 5 from J, leaving 19 bases between them. Germline V gene lookup returns CDR1 SGHTS and CDR2 YDEGEE. This CDR3 comprises 16 residues. The CDR3 protein is CASSWSRQGSGDTQYF. The DNA of the CDR3 is TGTGCCAGCAGCTGGAGTAGGCAGGGTTCGGGAGATACGCAGTATTTT.

This clone was found a few times. The chain recombines TRBV6-6 with TRBJ2-7; 10 bases line up with TRBD2. The germline V gene encodes CDR1 MNHNY and CDR2 SVGAGI (reference sequence). V was pared by 5 bases and J by 3 bases, with 4 bases of the junction left unmatched. The CDR3 consists of 14 residues. The CDR3 sequence is CASSTWTSGYEQYF. The CDR3 nucleotides are TGTGCCAGCAGTACATGGACTAGCGGCTACGAGCAGTACTTC.

The genes are TRBV5-1 and TRBJ2-5, with D possibly being TRBD1 (5 bases). Deletions cut 0 bases from V and 5 bases from J, with 11 bases between. The CDR3 contains 14 residues. CDR1 SGHRS and CDR2 YFSETQ come from the germline V gene. The CDR3 coding sequence is TGCGCCAGCAGCTTGGTCTCAGGGCAGGAGACCCAGTACTTC. Translated, it gives CASSLVSGQETQYF.

This chain uses TRBV27 with TRBJ2-5; 7 nucleotides agree with TRBD1. V lost 2 bases and J lost 5; bases outside the gene matches: 5. CDR3 length: 14 residues. The germline V gene has CDR1 MNHEY and CDR2 SMNVEV (reference sequence). This chain's CDR3 is CASSLRGQLETQYF. Written as DNA, the CDR3 is TGTGCCAGCAGTTTAAGGGGACAGTTGGAGACCCAGTACTTC.

This clone has only one observation. This chain joins TRBV2 and TRBJ2-3; 13 positions agree with TRBD2. The J segment lost 5 bases and the V segment lost 5 bases, leaving 7 bases of the junction unmatched. Germline V CDR1 and CDR2: SNHLY, FYNNEI. The CDR3 is 16 amino acids. The CDR3 sequence: CASSPTSGGRGDTQYF. The DNA for the CDR3 is TGTGCCAGCAGTCCGACTAGCGGGGGGCGGGGAGATACGCAGTATTTT.